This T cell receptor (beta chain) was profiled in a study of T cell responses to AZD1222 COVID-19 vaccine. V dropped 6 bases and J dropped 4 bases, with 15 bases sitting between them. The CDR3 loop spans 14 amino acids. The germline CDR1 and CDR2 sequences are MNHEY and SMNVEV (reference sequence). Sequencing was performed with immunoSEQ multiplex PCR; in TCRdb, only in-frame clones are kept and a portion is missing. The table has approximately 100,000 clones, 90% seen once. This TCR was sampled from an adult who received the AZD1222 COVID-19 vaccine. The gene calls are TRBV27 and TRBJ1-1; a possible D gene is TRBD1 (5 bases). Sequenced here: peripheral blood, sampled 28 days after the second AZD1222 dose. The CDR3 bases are TGTGCCAGCAGCACCATCCCCGGGGGCACTGAAGCTTTCTTT. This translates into CASSTIPGGTEAFF.